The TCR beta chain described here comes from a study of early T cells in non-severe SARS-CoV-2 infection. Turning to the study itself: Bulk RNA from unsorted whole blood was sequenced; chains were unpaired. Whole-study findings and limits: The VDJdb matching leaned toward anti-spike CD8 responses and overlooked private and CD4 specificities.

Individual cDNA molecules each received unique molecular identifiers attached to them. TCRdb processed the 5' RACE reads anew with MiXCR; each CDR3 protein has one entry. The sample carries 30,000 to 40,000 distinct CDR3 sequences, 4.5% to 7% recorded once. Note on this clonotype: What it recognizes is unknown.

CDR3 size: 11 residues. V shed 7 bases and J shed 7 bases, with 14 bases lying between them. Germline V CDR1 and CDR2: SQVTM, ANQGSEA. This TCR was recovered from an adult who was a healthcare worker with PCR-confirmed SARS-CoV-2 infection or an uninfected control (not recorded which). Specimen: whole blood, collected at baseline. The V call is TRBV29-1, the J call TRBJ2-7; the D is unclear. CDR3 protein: CSGTLNGEQYF. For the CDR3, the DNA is TGCAGCGGCACTTTGAATGGGGAGCAGTACTTC.